This record looks at one TCR beta chain sequence and its context. No antigen is known for it. The sample belongs to a study of CD8 T cells in ankylosing spondylitis. Study results and limitations: Reported data indicate significant enrichment of disease-linked clones within matched ankylosing spondylitis synovial fluid. In ankylosing spondylitis blood, a motif of roughly eight highly homologous TCR beta variants appeared characteristic. Reactive arthritis synovial fluid and blood were previously reported to contain some motif variants.

Generation of TCR beta libraries employed quantitative 5'-RACE incorporating molecular barcodes. Each CDR3 protein is one row after TCRdb ran MiXCR on the 5' RACE reads. This sample has about 250,000 distinct CDR3 sequences; 32% occur once, and the top ten carry about 4.2%. V was trimmed by 4 bases and J by 0 bases, leaving 6 bases between them. CDR3 length: 14 residues. The genes are TRBV12-3 or TRBV12-4 and TRBJ2-2; no firm D call. This receptor was obtained from a male donor with ankylosing spondylitis or in good health (not recorded which). The specimen sequenced was blood, either unsorted or a sorted T cell fraction (not recorded which). CDR3 amino acids: CASSYNPNTGELFF. Here the CDR3 DNA reads TGTGCCAGCAGTTACAACCCGAACACCGGGGAGCTGTTTTTT.